This T cell receptor beta chain was captured by sequencing in a study of regulatory T cells in long-lasting Graves disease. This clonotype was recorded many times. Its antigen remains unknown. The time point here: newly diagnosed GD, antithyroid drugs for less than 3 months. Making the TCR library involved RNA that had been extracted from PBMCs. Patients all came to the study from an endocrinology department in Xi'an, China. From each patient, roughly 10 milliliters of peripheral blood was drawn and collected into an EDTA anticoagulant tube. HTBI primers from iRepertoire and Arm-PCR of CDR3 regions yielded the TCR beta libraries. TCRdb recomputed calls from the multiplex PCR reads with MiXCR, one row per CDR3 protein. The table has about 500,000 distinct CDR3 sequences, 12% seen once; the top ten hold approximately 9.6%. Germline CDR1 and CDR2: DFQATT and SNEGSKA (reference sequence). The CDR3 spans 12 residues.

Overall study findings and caveats: Tissue studied was limited to peripheral blood, excluding thyroid tissue.

This sample also appeared in a second study, on T cells in Graves' hyperthyroidism and ophthalmopathy. That study adds: When the TCR CDR3 underwent first-round RT-PCR, the HTBI primer set was used.

This sample comprised peripheral blood mononuclear cells (PBMCs), obtained at new diagnosis, from a patient treated with antithyroid drugs. This clonotype was obtained from a woman aged 25-40 years with Graves disease. The chain carries TRBV20-1 and TRBJ2-3, with 7 positions matching TRBD2. CDR3 protein: CSRLAPPDTQYF. CDR3 sequence (DNA): TGCAGCAGACTAGCCCCTCCAGATACGCAGTATTTT.